The present entry profiles one TCR beta chain with its context. No antigen is known for it. No much larger clone is present one base from it, and per-base qualities are unavailable. This record comes from a study of cytomegalovirus exposure and HLA in healthy donors listed by TCRdb under 2017. The study in broad terms: According to an earlier analysis of 450 to 650 of the donors, about 180 million T cells yielded roughly 100 million unique TCR beta sequences and 276 Gb of sequence data. Besides the first cohort of 500 to 700 subjects, a separate validation cohort made up of 120 different subjects was used. The study aimed to test whether signatures of past pathogen exposure could be identified by cataloging public T cell receptors. In the later analysis, no new phenotypic data were used to find candidate immune exposures; instead, reliance was placed on TCR beta sequences and their occurrence across donors. An early release that covered some 630 HLA-typed donors contained approximately 320 gigabases of sequencing data and 75 million to 100 million unique TCR sequences. In a later analysis, previously published TCR beta repertoires from 666 donors were re-analyzed and high-resolution HLA genotyping was added so that TCR occurrence patterns could be studied. The study combined high-throughput TCR immunosequencing, statistical association of individual TCRs with disease status, and machine learning to predict cytomegalovirus infection status. Alongside the repertoire data, information on donor age, sex, ethnicity and CMV serostatus was compiled. Typing coverage varied by locus: roughly 620-640 donors for A, B, C, DRB1 and DQB1; more than 500 for DQA1; 600 to 610 for DPA1; around 490 for DPB1. In an earlier analysis of 587 of the donors, high-throughput TCR beta sequencing was used to judge whether each TCR beta V gene segment behaved as functional or pseudogenic. Every repertoire in the discovery cohort had been generated on one and the same sequencing platform. About five DR-DQ haplotypes were treated as single units for association and clustering because of strong linkage in the cohort. HLA typing included class I and class II loci at four-digit resolution. Across approximately 420 genotyped donors of the cohort, an average of roughly 200,000 unique TCR beta nucleotide sequences per donor were sequenced, and roughly a sixth of those sequences were non-productive. In a later genetic analysis, genome-wide SNP genotypes for about 55% of the 666 donors were used, and that subset was treated as a discovery cohort. Using immunosequencing, the study profiled T cell repertoires from around 680 subjects and related those repertoires to cytomegalovirus serostatus. Of the roughly 400 genotyped donors, approximately 81% were placed in the genetic ancestry cluster associated with self-reported Caucasian donors. Beyond this particular receptor, the publication reports: A group of highly shared sequence variants was considered likely to be a technical artifact of the sequencing pipeline. Because HLA typing was unavailable for some donors at each locus, only the typed subset was used in association tests. In vitro tests confirmed that a few of the cytomegalovirus-associated TCR beta chains recognize cytomegalovirus antigens. The classifier was reported to diagnose cytomegalovirus status with high specificity and sensitivity in both the original cohort and the validation cohort. Because counts were too low, seventeen rarely observed V segments, including chromosome 9 orphons, were excluded from the earlier analysis of 587 of the donors. In a later genetic analysis, fewer N-insertions in productive TCRs were reported among donors in an Asian-associated ancestry cluster than the approximately 630-donor mean. In a later analysis, TCR association rates were found to vary across HLA loci, with the most associated TCRs seen for DRB1 alleles and the fewest for HLA-C alleles. Several of the top co-occurrence clusters appeared to be linked to parvovirus B19, influenza, CMV and Epstein-Barr virus, according to a later analysis. In a later analysis, HLA-associated TCR beta chains were found to be more clonally expanded and to have lower generation probabilities than equally common non-associated chains. In a later analysis, most CMV-associated TCR beta chains were found to appear HLA-restricted, with HLA associations seemingly driven largely by CMV exposure. The 87-base-pair reads could not distinguish some IMGT-functional V segments, including TRBV6-2 and TRBV6-3, so those segments were excluded. A later genetic analysis associated a missense DCLRE1C variant with V-gene and J-gene trimming of TCR beta chains, and an independent cohort replicated the association. Presence/absence analyses assumed roughly uniform sequencing depth across donors, an assumption that may not hold. A further reported finding was that TCR beta sequences accurately predicted the HLA-A and HLA-B alleles for most subjects in the first cohort. In an earlier analysis of roughly 500 of the donors, most TCR beta V segments appeared in productive rearrangements about 90% or about 30% of the time, broadly matching IMGT annotations. In a later analysis, around 15,000 TCR beta sequences were associated with specific HLA alleles at a false discovery rate of 0.05. Correlated functional status among segregating V segments might be attributable to linkage disequilibrium, but an unknown experimental factor could not be ruled out. The study gave a list of some 150 TCR beta chains associated with cytomegalovirus. This cohort had only TCR beta chains sequenced, and the lack of alpha or paired-chain data limited which features could be detected. Across donors, most TCR sequences were observed very rarely, whereas some public TCRs were present in many individuals. CMV serostatus was the only immune exposure information available for the cohort. According to the authors, the approach could potentially be generalized to other disease states and immunological phenotypes. When HLA alleles, especially DR and DQ, strongly co-occurred, TCR associations were difficult to assign to individual alleles.

In total, approximately 690 healthy bone marrow donors made up the cohort. At the time of sampling, all cohort members were nominally healthy, though unrecorded immune exposures were likely present. The donor was CMV seronegative and belonged to the group of 352 seronegative cohort members. Every donor gave a peripheral blood sample, and the peripheral blood mononuclear cells from that sample were used for TCR beta sequencing. The Qiagen DNeasy Blood Extraction Kit was used to extract genomic DNA from the blood cell samples. Spanning cysteine to phenylalanine, the CDR3 consists of 14 amino acids. Only the CDR3 DNA is retained, 42 bases long and in frame from the first base. V and J are trimmed by 7 bases and 0 bases, and the gene matches miss 5 bases of the junction. Taken from the germline V gene (reference sequence), the CDR1 and CDR2 loops are LNHDA and SQIVND. Library construction relied on the immunoSEQ multiplex PCR assay. The multiplex PCR relied on a mix of 60 forward primers for TCR Vbeta segments and 13 reverse primers for TCR Jbeta segments. Amplification of the CDR3 region of rearranged TCR beta genes was performed with a multiplex PCR assay on genomic DNA. The Illumina HiSeq System was used to sequence the amplified TCR beta libraries as 87-base-pair reads. Processing in the source paper ran as follows. A later analysis tallied roughly 76 million unique TCR beta chains across the 666 repertoires, and around 10 million of those chains were shared by two or more donors. To remove PCR and sequencing errors, raw reads were error-corrected and collapsed into unique sequences using a nearest-neighbor algorithm that merged closely related sequences. To assign V, D and J gene segments, CDR3 sequences were aligned to IMGT reference sequences. Each retained sequence needed at least a six-nucleotide match to both a V gene segment and a J gene segment. A rearrangement was called productive if the CDR3 had no stop codons and remained in frame with V and J, and every other rearrangement was called non-productive. CDR3 was defined according to IMGT convention as the region running from the second conserved V-encoded cysteine to the conserved J-encoded phenylalanine. The earlier analysis of about 570 of the donors excluded any sequence lacking an unambiguous match to a single V gene segment. An earlier analysis of 550 to 650 of the donors classified V segments as functional when productive rearrangements were above 56.7% and as segregating when the standard deviation between donors was above 5%. A statistical classification framework was developed to diagnose cytomegalovirus status using the catalog of TCR beta chain sequences. In a later analysis, V and J genes were assigned by comparing TCR nucleotide sequences against IMGT/GENE-DB human TR gene sequences. The TCRdist pipeline was used in a later analysis to assign CDR3 sequences and most-parsimonious VDJ recombination scenarios. A later analysis defined each TCR beta chain by its CDR3 amino acid sequence plus V-gene family, and excluded reads lacking a unique V-gene family. In a later analysis, around 600 highly shared, low-generation-probability nucleotide sequences were removed to address suspected cross-contamination and a sequencing artifact. For each public chain, a later analysis derived a clonal expansion index from normalized ranks of inferred template counts within each repertoire. In a later analysis, generation probabilities were computed using a VDJ recombination model fitted to out-of-frame rearrangements, and the results were checked against IGoR. A later analysis scored TCR-TCR, TCR-HLA and TCR-CMV co-occurrence with hypergeometric tests, applying a repertoire-size bias correction to TCR pairs. A later analysis estimated false discovery rates by permuting HLA or CMV assignments 20 times. In a later analysis, co-occurring TCRs were grouped with DBSCAN, and TCRdist sequence similarity was added when clustering was performed within HLA-allele-positive subsets. Repertoires with fewer than 30,000 or more than 120,000 public chains, plus five repertoires with anomalous nucleotide sharing, were excluded from co-occurrence clustering. Here the immuneACCESS table is served through TCRdb, limited to in-frame sequences with V and J called. Missing clones are a known gap in these copies; in checked studies unresolved V genes cover under half, and the rest lacks a known reason. V, J and clone size reflect that table, while D and trimming were determined from the DNA. For this sample the table gives 180,000 or so clones, of which roughly three quarters were detected only once. Jointly, the top ten make up approximately 2.4% of the sample.

The origin of this receptor is a woman in her fifties or sixties in good health and CMV-seronegative. The sequence is built from TRBV19 and TRBJ1-1; TRBD1 agrees with 7 junctional bases. The material sequenced was PBMCs. The DNA is as follows: TGTGCCAGTAAGGCTCAGGGGGTGAACACTGAAGCTTTCTTT. It is translated as CASKAQGVNTEAFF.